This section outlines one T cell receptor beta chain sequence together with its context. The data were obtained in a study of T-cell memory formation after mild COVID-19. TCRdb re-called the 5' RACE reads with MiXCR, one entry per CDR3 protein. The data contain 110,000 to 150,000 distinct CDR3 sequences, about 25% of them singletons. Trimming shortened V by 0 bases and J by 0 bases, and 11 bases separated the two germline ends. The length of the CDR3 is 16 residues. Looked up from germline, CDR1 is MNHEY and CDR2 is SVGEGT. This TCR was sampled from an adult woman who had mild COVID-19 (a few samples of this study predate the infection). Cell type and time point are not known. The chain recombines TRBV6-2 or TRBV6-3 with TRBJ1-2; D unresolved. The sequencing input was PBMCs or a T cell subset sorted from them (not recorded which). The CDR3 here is CASSYSISTPNYGYTF. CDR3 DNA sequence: TGTGCCAGCAGTTACTCGATCAGCACCCCTAACTATGGCTACACCTTC.